This T cell receptor (beta chain) appears in the sequencing data of a study of T cell repertoires in cytomegalovirus infection. Study overall: It was recently identified HLA-C-restricted and well-studied HLA-B-restricted CMV epitopes that the study used. Public TCR beta signatures marked donors with CMV infection and the matching HLA. Study conclusions and caveats: HLA-C-restricted TCR beta clonotypes specific for CMV led the ex vivo response. Based on cumulative public TCR beta family frequency, carriers of CMV plus the relevant HLA were identified.

V was cut by 1 base and J by 3 bases, with 18 bases left in between. Looked up from germline, CDR1 is LGHNA and CDR2 is YSLEER. This CDR3 contains 17 residues. TCRdb fed the reads into MiXCR, producing one record per CDR3 protein. The sample lists approximately 350,000 distinct CDR3 sequences, about 34% seen once, with roughly 12% in the top ten. This clonotype has a handful of counts. Its antigen remains unknown. The material was cultured PBMCs, obtained from culture after CMV antigen stimulation. The rearrangement uses TRBV4-3 and TRBJ1-2, with D possibly being TRBD1 (6 bases). The sequence derives from a human donor in good health (CMV status not recorded). Some clones in this sample may be carry-over from other donors' samples. This chain's CDR3 is CASSQGNREAVHYGYTF. CDR3 nucleotide sequence: TGCGCCAGCAGCCAAGGGAACAGGGAGGCAGTACACTATGGCTACACCTTC.